This paragraph reports one T cell receptor beta chain. Its antigen is still unknown. Data came from immunoSEQ multiplex PCR; TCRdb stores just in-frame clones and leaves some out. The sample records about 180,000 clones, 87% being singletons. CDR1 and CDR2 (germline): GTSNPN, SVGIG (reference sequence). V lost 3 bases and J 2 bases, leaving 11 bases between the germline ends. CDR3 length equals 14 residues. These data are taken from a study of Ad26.COV2.S vaccination and SARS-CoV-2 variants. Overall study results and limits: Measures of TCR breadth and depth may have fallen short of total T cell responses. Vaccinees displayed broader spike-specific TCR repertoires than placebo recipients. Breadth measured for non-spike TCRs was similar across vaccine and placebo recipients.

The chain uses TRBV30 and TRBJ1-3; D gene ambiguous. Sequencing was performed on peripheral blood, taken after recovery from COVID-19. This receptor was identified in a human donor who had recovered from COVID-19. The CDR3 loop reads CAWRKWEAGNTIYF. CDR3 DNA sequence: TGTGCCTGGAGAAAGTGGGAAGCTGGAAACACCATATATTTT. Based on the CDR3 plus reference TRBV30 and TRBJ1-3, the full variable domain is SQTIHQWPATLVQPVGSPLSLECTVEGTSNPNLYWYRQAAGRGLQLLFYSVGIGQISSEVPQNLSASRPQDRQFILSSKKLLLSDSGFYLCAWRKWEAGNTIYFGEGSWLTVV.